A single TCR beta chain is shown here with its context. In this sample, this clone turned up a few times. The antigen it recognizes is unknown. No much larger clone is present one base from it, and per-base qualities are unavailable. Donors were healthy HIV-negative adults with no recently reported acute infections or vaccinations. All donors were Caucasian adults living in Nashville, Tennessee, USA. CD8 memory samples were composed of magnetically selected CD45RO+ cells combined with CCR7-negative CD45RA+ effector memory (TemRA) cells. Blood was collected by leukapheresis, and PBMCs were isolated by Ficoll-Histopaque density gradient centrifugation and then cryopreserved in liquid nitrogen vapor phase. Analytical flow cytometry was used to check the purity and quantity of each magnetically sorted T cell population. Genomic DNA was isolated from every sorted fraction and measured by UV absorbance on a Nanodrop 2000c.

The data were obtained in a study of shared clonotypes between healthy human individuals (TCRdb year 2020). For the wider study: A few men and a couple of women, aged 18 to 49 years, made up the cohort. Per donor, three plates each were used for CD4 naive and CD4 memory, two for CD8 naive, and one for CD8 memory. To estimate repertoire size and how much clonotype sharing occurs between individuals, the study deeply sequenced the blood TCR repertoires of roughly 5 healthy adults. Per donor, leukapheresis produced somewhere between about 0.94 and 10 billion PBMCs. To increase sequencing depth and limit assay-specific biases, TCR repertoire library preparation and sequencing were carried out by different laboratories using diverse techniques. The paper's findings and limits, for the study overall: Only blood was sampled, and tissue TCR repertoires likely differ from those in blood. Across a handful of donors, around 5% of naive CD4, roughly 3.5% of naive CD8, around 2.5% of memory CD4, and 0.4% of memory CD8 clonotypes were shared. The small number of donors limited the genetic and exposure-history diversity represented. Based on pairwise subsampling, the degree of clonotype sharing among donors was expected to be affected by sequencing depth. Larger estimated clonotype richness was generally found for naive subsets than for memory subsets. Compared with non-shared clonotypes, clonotypes shared by all four sorted-subset donors had higher generation probabilities. Even with the large sequencing depth, rarefaction of the sorted-subset datasets indicated that sequencing was incomplete.

Measured from the cysteine to the phenylalanine, the CDR3 is 14 residues long. CDR3 DNA is the only sequence kept; it has 42 bases, read in frame from the first base. V loses 4 bases of germline sequence and J loses 4 bases, and the interval between the two ends is 14 bases. CDR1 and CDR2 (SGHDN, FVKESK) derive from the germline V gene. TCR CDR3 regions were amplified from genomic DNA by multiplex PCR using the deep immunoSEQ assay. Extracted genomic DNA from each cell subset was spread evenly across all wells of several immunoSEQ 96-well plates, with each plate serving as a replicate. Each replicate PCR for sorted subsets received about 220 ng genomic DNA, equal to roughly 29,000 T cell genomes. Purified libraries were measured with a Qubit 3.0 fluorometer, size-checked on a Bioanalyzer 2100, and measured again with the KAPA Library Quantification kit. Every immunoSEQ 96-well plate was sequenced on a separate single-read 150-cycle Illumina NextSeq 550 flow cell. Turning to the authors' computational methods: Because the immunoSEQ output held only junctional sequences and lacked quality scores, the filtering could not match the filtering applied to full-length reads. Sequences were annotated with PyIR, a Python wrapper for IgBLAST v1.9, using IMGT germline references to assign V/J genes and CDR3. Any read was removed if the V/J assignment was weak (E-value above 1e-6), the CDR3 was missing, or the read contained stop codons, out-of-frame junctions, or ambiguous translated residues. A V3J clonotype was defined by an identical inferred V gene, J gene, and CDR3 amino acid sequence. To compute the percentage overlap between repertoires, the number of shared unique clonotypes was divided by the size of the smaller repertoire. RTK rarefaction, the Chao1 estimator, and Recon v2.1 estimates of unobserved clonotypes were used to assess repertoire richness. For all TCRbeta clonotypes obtained by the gDNA method from several donors, generation probabilities were computed with OLGA. Imported from immuneACCESS, the table was reduced by TCRdb to in-frame sequences with V and J called. These copies leave out some clones; in studies compared against another copy, an unresolved V gene accounts for under half, and the cause of the remainder is not known. From that table come the V and J calls and clone size; the DNA was used to work out D and trimming. The sample contains 70,000 to 95,000 clones, 60% to 70% of them found a single time. Of the sample, over 50% falls within the top ten clones.

Sequencing was carried out using memory CD8+ T cells sorted from blood. Sample cell subset or site, as interpreted from the label and publication: CD45RO+ cells pooled with CCR7-negative TemRA cells. The TCR sequence derives from a young man in good health. The chain joins TRBV14 to TRBJ2-7; a tentative D call is TRBD2 (6 bases match). Here the CDR3 is given as CASSPGLRGYEQYF. The nucleotide sequence is TGTGCCAGCAGCCCGGGACTCCGGGGGTACGAGCAGTACTTC.